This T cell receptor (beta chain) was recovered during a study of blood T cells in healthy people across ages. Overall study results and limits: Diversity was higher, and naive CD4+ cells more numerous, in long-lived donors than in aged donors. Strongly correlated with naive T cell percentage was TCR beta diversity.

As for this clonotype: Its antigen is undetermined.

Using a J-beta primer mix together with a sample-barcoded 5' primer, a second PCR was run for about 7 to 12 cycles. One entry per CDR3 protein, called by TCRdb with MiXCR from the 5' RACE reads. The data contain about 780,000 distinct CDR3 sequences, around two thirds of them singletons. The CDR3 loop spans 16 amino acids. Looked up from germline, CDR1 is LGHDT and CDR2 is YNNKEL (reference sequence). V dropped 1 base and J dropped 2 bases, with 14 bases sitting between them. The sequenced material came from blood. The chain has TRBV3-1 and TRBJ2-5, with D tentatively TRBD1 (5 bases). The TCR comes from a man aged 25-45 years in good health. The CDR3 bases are TGTGCCAGCAGCCAAGTACAGGCCCCGAATCAAGAGACCCAGTACTTC. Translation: CASSQVQAPNQETQYF.